This TCR beta chain was sequenced in a study of control samples from healthy donors and cancer patients. CDR1 is LNHDA and CDR2 is SQIVND in the germline V gene (reference sequence). After removal of 5 bases from V and 3 bases from J, the junction contained 7 bases not matched to a gene. The CDR3 has 14 residues. The data were produced by immunoSEQ multiplex PCR, yet TCRdb's version contains in-frame clones alone and is incomplete. The profile covers 350,000 to 450,000 clones, with more than 80% appearing a single time and around 6.5% taken by the ten largest. The clonotype was recovered from a man in his forties or fifties with head and neck cancer. The sample was PBMCs. The chain uses TRBV19 and TRBJ2-7; 7 nucleotides agree with TRBD1. The CDR3 protein is CASSQRGTDYEQYF. DNA of the CDR3: TGTGCCAGTAGTCAACGTGGGACAGACTACGAGCAGTACTTC. Complete variable domain (other parts from reference TRBV19 and TRBJ2-7): DGGITQSPKYLFRKEGQNVTLSCEQNLNHDAMYWYRQDPGQGLRLIYYSQIVNDFQKGDIAEGYSVSREKKESFPLTVTSAQKNPTAFYLCASSQRGTDYEQYFGPGTRLTVT.